The clone carrying this T cell receptor (beta chain) was picked up a small number of times. The germline V and J ends were trimmed by 3 bases and 6 bases, with 14 bases remaining between them. There are 14 residues in the CDR3. Per the germline V gene, CDR1 is SEHNR and CDR2 is FQNEAQ (reference sequence). This entry is derived from a study of blood T cell repertoires in COVID-19. Study-wide background: The cDNA or gDNA used as material had been derived from T cells, B-cell-depleted T cells, or PBMCs.

Per the original data handling: For nucleated cells, counts were estimated from reference gene primer amplification. TCRdb's copy holds only in-frame clones and misses some; the assay was immunoSEQ multiplex PCR. For V, J and clone size, that table is used; D and trimming come from the DNA. The sample holds 400,000 to 550,000 clones, around 89% seen once. This TCR derives from a woman in her thirties with acute or convalescent COVID-19. Sample: peripheral blood. This chain uses TRBV7-9 with TRBJ1-2; D may be TRBD1 (5 bases). The DNA of the CDR3 is TGTGCCAGCAGCTTCGGTTCAGGGTGGGATGGCTACACCTTC. Its protein is CASSFGSGWDGYTF.